The 28 T cell receptor beta chains given below trace back to one sample, sequenced in a study of technical replicates of blood from several donors. Produced via immunoSEQ multiplex PCR; TCRdb's table is partial and in-frame only. The table has roughly 69,000 clones, nearly 98% seen once. The specimen was T cells isolated from PBMCs. These receptors originate from a human donor in good health.

The chain couples TRBV11-3 to TRBJ1-2; 7 bases are a match to TRBD1. Germline CDR1 is SGHNT and CDR2 is YENEEA. The CDR3 runs to 14 residues. The V gene end was trimmed by 2 bases and the J gene end by 8 bases; junction bases not matched to a gene: 8. The CDR3 sequence: CASSLSQVGQGYTF. The CDR3 region has the DNA TGTGCCAGCAGCTTATCTCAGGTGGGACAGGGCTACACCTTC.

The CDR3 loop reads CASSLFIGEVNTEAFF. CDR3 bases: TGTGCCAGCAGCTTATTCATCGGGGAAGTGAACACTGAAGCTTTCTTT. V and J are TRBV7-8 and TRBJ1-1, with D unclear. Trimming shortened V by 2 bases and J by 0 bases, and 13 bases separated the two germline ends. The CDR3 is 16 amino acids. Looked up from germline, CDR1 is SGHVS and CDR2 is FQNEAQ.

This clone was seen once. The rearrangement uses TRBV27 and TRBJ1-2; D unresolved. CDR3 length: 14 amino acids. Trimming pared 4 bases from V and 6 bases from J, leaving 15 bases between. Germline loops: CDR1 MNHEY, CDR2 SMNVEV (reference sequence). CDR3 loop: CASSWSMRPDGYTF. The CDR3 bases are TGTGCCAGCAGTTGGAGTATGCGTCCAGATGGCTACACCTTC.

This sequence joins TRBV5-4 and TRBJ2-7; no reliable D call. V dropped 5 bases and J dropped 7 bases, with 10 bases sitting between them. The CDR3 has 11 residues. Looked up from germline, CDR1 is SGHNT and CDR2 is YYREEE (reference sequence). For the CDR3, the DNA is TGTGCCAGCAGTTTGAACCGGGAGCAGTACTTC. This translates into CASSLNREQYF. Full variable domain (rest looked up from reference TRBV5-4 and TRBJ2-7): ETGVTQSPTHLIKTRGQQVTLRCSSQSGHNTVSWYQQALGQGPQFIFQYYREEENGRGNFPPRFSGLQFPNYSSELNVNALELDDSALYLCASSLNREQYFGPGTRLTVT.

J is TRBJ2-4 and V is TRBV4-1; TRBD1 aligns across 10 bases. V lost 5 bases, J lost 6 bases, and 7 bases stayed unmatched. From germline, CDR1 is MGHRA and CDR2 YSYEKL. CDR3 length: 15 residues. The CDR3 is CASSAWTGGRNIQYF. CDR3 nucleotides: TGCGCCAGCAGCGCATGGACAGGGGGAAGAAACATTCAGTACTTC.

This clone has a single count. The V gene is TRBV6-5, the J gene TRBJ1-1; 7 bases match TRBD1. CDR3 length: 13 residues. Trimming at V came to 4 bases and at J to 5 bases, leaving 4 bases not matched to a gene. The germline gives CDR1 MNHEY, CDR2 SVGAGI. The CDR3 DNA sequence: TGTGCCAGCAGTTCGACAGGGCCTACTGAAGCTTTCTTT. Translated: CASSSTGPTEAFF.

This rearrangement joins TRBV13 to TRBJ2-7; 10 bases line up with TRBD2. Trimming took 5 bases from V and 6 from J; bases not matched to a gene: 16. CDR1 and CDR2 (germline): PRHDT, FYEKMQ (reference sequence). The CDR3 runs to 17 residues. CDR3 amino acids: CASSVSYSSGSRGEQYF. The DNA of the CDR3 is TGTGCCAGCAGCGTTTCATATTCTAGCGGGAGTAGGGGCGAGCAGTACTTC. The variable domain in full, completed from reference TRBV13 and TRBJ2-7, reads AAGVIQSPRHLIKEKRETATLKCYPIPRHDTVYWYQQGPGQDPQFLISFYEKMQSDKGSIPDRFSAQQFSDYHSELNMSSLELGDSALYFCASSVSYSSGSRGEQYFGPGTRLTVT.

The rearrangement joins TRBV7-9 to TRBJ1-2; tentative D call: TRBD1 (5 bases). Trimming removed 0 bases from V and 2 bases from J, with 7 bases in between. This CDR3 is built from 14 residues. Germline lookup yields CDR1 SEHNR and CDR2 FQNEAQ (reference sequence). In nucleotides, the CDR3 is TGTGCCAGCAGCTTAGCACAGGCGAACTATGGCTACACCTTC. Translated, it gives CASSLAQANYGYTF.

The table lists this clone with a count of one. This chain uses TRBV27 with TRBJ1-5, with D possibly being TRBD1 (6 bases). Germline-derived CDR1 and CDR2 are MNHEY and SMNVEV (reference sequence). CDR3 length: 16 amino acids. The germline V and J ends were trimmed by 5 bases and 3 bases, with 17 bases remaining between them. CDR3 DNA: TGTGCCAGCAGTCCCTCAACTGGACAGATCAATCAGCCCCAGCATTTT. As protein: CASSPSTGQINQPQHF.

This clone was seen a single time. The chain has TRBV7-2 and TRBJ2-7, with 7 nucleotides matching TRBD1. Trimming cost V 5 bases and J 3 bases; bases outside gene matches: 4. CDR1 and CDR2 (germline): SGHTA, FQGNSA. The CDR3 is 13 residues long. CDR3 coding DNA: TGTGCCAGCAGCCCGGGGACAGACTACGAGCAGTACTTC. This translates into CASSPGTDYEQYF.

The chain carries TRBV7-3 and TRBJ1-1; D gene uncertain. The CDR3 is made up of 16 amino acids. Trimming removed 1 base at V and 4 bases at J, with 16 bases between. CDR1 and CDR2 from the germline V gene are SGHTA and FQGTGA. CDR3 amino acids: CASSLRGSEIITEAFF. In nucleotides, the CDR3 is TGTGCCAGCAGCTTAAGAGGGTCGGAGATAATCACTGAAGCTTTCTTT.

The chain carries TRBV7-8 and TRBJ2-7; TRBD2 aligns across 8 bases. Germline V gives CDR1 SGHVS, CDR2 FQNEAQ. Trimming cost V 0 bases and J 4 bases; bases outside gene matches: 8. The CDR3 runs 16 residues. The CDR3 region is CASSLAGTGGVYEQYF. The CDR3 nucleotides are TGTGCCAGCAGCTTAGCGGGAACGGGAGGGGTGTACGAGCAGTACTTC.

The genes are TRBV14 and TRBJ1-2; 7 bases are a match to TRBD1. The CDR3 loop spans 16 amino acids. Losses at the gene ends were 1 base for V and 4 bases for J; bases not matched to a gene: 9. Germline CDR1 and CDR2: SGHDN and FVKESK. DNA of the CDR3: TGTGCCAGCAGCCAAGGAGACAGGGCCTTGCTCTATGGCTACACCTTC. Its protein product is CASSQGDRALLYGYTF.

This rearrangement joins TRBV7-2 to TRBJ2-2, with D hard to call. Germline CDR1 is SGHTA and CDR2 is FQGNSA. V gave up 6 bases and J gave up 2 bases, with 7 bases separating them. There are 13 residues in the CDR3. The CDR3 protein is CASSRTNTGELFF. The CDR3 region has the DNA TGTGCCAGCAGTCGAACAAACACCGGGGAGCTGTTTTTT.

The rearrangement joins TRBV13 to TRBJ1-1; 9 bases agree with TRBD1. In germline, CDR1 is PRHDT, CDR2 FYEKMQ (reference sequence). With V trimmed by 4 bases and J by 3 bases, 3 bases remained unmatched. The CDR3 loop spans 14 amino acids. CDR3 protein: CASSSTGGDTEAFF. The DNA of the CDR3 is TGTGCCAGCAGCTCCACAGGGGGCGACACTGAAGCTTTCTTT.

The chain combines TRBV5-8 with TRBJ1-4; D gene unclear. Trimming pared 1 base from V and 7 bases from J, leaving 20 bases between. Per germline, CDR1 SGHTS and CDR2 YDEGEE. The CDR3 loop spans 17 amino acids. As DNA, the CDR3 is TGTGCCAGCAGCTTGAGCTTAAGTCTTTTCGGGAGTGAAAAACTGTTTTTT. As protein: CASSLSLSLFGSEKLFF.

The CDR3 nucleotides are TGTGCCAGCAGCTTAGCGCCGGTAGTTGACGAGCAGTACTTC. This encodes CASSLAPVVDEQYF. The J gene is TRBJ2-7, the V gene TRBV7-8; D gene uncertain. Trimming stripped 0 bases from V and 5 bases from J, with 11 bases between. Per the germline V gene, CDR1 is SGHVS and CDR2 is FQNEAQ. This CDR3 comprises 14 residues.

J is TRBJ1-1 and V is TRBV2, with TRBD1 identical over 10 bases. J gave up 3 bases and V 5 bases, and 6 bases lay outside the gene matches. This CDR3 region has 15 residues. In germline, CDR1 is SNHLY, CDR2 FYNNEI. The chain's CDR3 is CASSNRQGAYTEAFF. For the CDR3, the DNA is TGTGCCAGCAGTAATAGACAGGGGGCGTACACTGAAGCTTTCTTT.

The chain has TRBV5-6 and TRBJ2-7; D might be TRBD2 (6 bases). Trimming stripped 3 bases from V and 5 bases from J, with 15 bases between. CDR3 length equals 14 residues. Germline CDR1 reads SGHDT; CDR2 reads YYEEEE. The CDR3, as DNA: TGTGCCAGCAGCTCGGGACTGTATCTCCACGAGCAGTACTTC. Amino acid sequence: CASSSGLYLHEQYF.

The chain carries TRBV4-3 and TRBJ2-4; D perhaps matches TRBD2 (5 bases). The germline V and J ends were trimmed by 0 bases and 9 bases, with 12 bases remaining between them. CDR1 and CDR2 from the germline V gene are LGHNA and YSLEER. This CDR3 has 14 amino acids. In DNA, the CDR3 is TGCGCCAGCAGCCAAGATCATGACGGGATCATTCAGTACTTC. Translating it yields CASSQDHDGIIQYF.

This chain uses TRBV19 with TRBJ2-7; perhaps TRBD2 as D (6 bases). Trimming removed 8 bases at V and 1 base at J, with 18 bases between. The CDR3 totals 15 residues. Per germline, CDR1 LNHDA and CDR2 SQIVND (reference sequence). The CDR3 is CASGPLGGPSYEQYF. In DNA, the CDR3 is TGTGCCAGTGGGCCTCTGGGGGGACCATCCTACGAGCAGTACTTC.

V and J are TRBV9 and TRBJ1-2; D is unresolved. Per germline, CDR1 SGDLS and CDR2 YYNGEE. This CDR3 has 12 amino acids. The V end lost 0 bases, the J end lost 4 bases, and 4 bases lay between the germline ends. CDR3 in DNA: TGTGCCAGCAGCGTAGGTAGCTATGGCTACACCTTC. Protein: CASSVGSYGYTF.

The V and J genes are TRBV11-2 and TRBJ2-7; D not resolved. CDR1 SGHAT and CDR2 FQNNGV come from the germline V gene. Trimming pared 5 bases from V and 2 bases from J, leaving 16 bases between. The CDR3 spans 15 residues. In DNA form, the CDR3 reads TGTGCCAGCAGCCAGTTCCGGGTGGTTACCTACGAGCAGTACTTC. Protein product: CASSQFRVVTYEQYF.

The chain carries TRBV11-2 and TRBJ2-7; the match to TRBD1 covers 9 bases. In germline, CDR1 is SGHAT, CDR2 FQNNGV. The junction had 9 bases not matched to a gene; V was cut back by 8 bases and J by 4 bases. The CDR3 sequence is 14 residues long. The CDR3 DNA follows: TGTGCCAGCGGACCCGGGACAGGGTTTTACGAGCAGTACTTC. Protein: CASGPGTGFYEQYF. Combining the CDR3 with reference TRBV11-2 and TRBJ2-7 gives the whole variable domain EAGVAQSPRYKIIEKRQSVAFWCNPISGHATLYWYQQILGQGPKLLIQFQNNGVVDDSQLPKDRFSAERLKGVDSTLKIQPAKLEDSAVYLCASGPGTGFYEQYFGPGTRLTVT.

The rearrangement uses TRBV6-1 and TRBJ2-5; 7 bases agree with TRBD1. In germline, CDR1 is MNHNS, CDR2 SASEGT. This CDR3 region has 13 residues. V was clipped by 5 bases and J by 4 bases; unmatched bases: 4. The CDR3 sequence: CASSRQGTETQYF. CDR3 DNA: TGTGCCAGCAGTAGACAGGGAACAGAGACCCAGTACTTC.

The chain links TRBV4-1 to TRBJ1-5; D is undetermined. This CDR3 has 16 amino acids. The V and J ends lost 1 base and 3 bases respectively, with 13 bases between them. Germline values: CDR1 MGHRA, CDR2 YSYEKL. CDR3 nucleotide sequence: TGCGCCAGCAGCCAAGCTGATACAGCTATCAATCAGCCCCAGCATTTT. Translation: CASSQADTAINQPQHF.

The chain links TRBV10-1 to TRBJ2-1, with 9 bases identical to TRBD2. CDR1 WNHNN and CDR2 SYGVQD come from the germline V gene (reference sequence). Germline trimming cut 6 bases from V and 4 bases from J; bases unmatched to any gene: 13. The CDR3 runs 17 residues. CDR3 sequence: CASSLNLPTSGYNEQFF. The CDR3, as DNA: TGCGCCAGCAGCCTAAACCTCCCGACTAGCGGTTACAATGAGCAGTTCTTC.

This clone was observed a single time. This sequence joins TRBV5-8 and TRBJ2-3, with D perhaps matching TRBD2 (6 bases). V was clipped by 2 bases and J by 3 bases, with 7 bases between them. Germline lookup yields CDR1 SGHTS and CDR2 YDEGEE. This CDR3 region has 13 residues. The CDR3 here is CASSFRGTDTQYF. DNA for the CDR3: TGTGCCAGCAGCTTCCGGGGGACAGATACGCAGTATTTT.